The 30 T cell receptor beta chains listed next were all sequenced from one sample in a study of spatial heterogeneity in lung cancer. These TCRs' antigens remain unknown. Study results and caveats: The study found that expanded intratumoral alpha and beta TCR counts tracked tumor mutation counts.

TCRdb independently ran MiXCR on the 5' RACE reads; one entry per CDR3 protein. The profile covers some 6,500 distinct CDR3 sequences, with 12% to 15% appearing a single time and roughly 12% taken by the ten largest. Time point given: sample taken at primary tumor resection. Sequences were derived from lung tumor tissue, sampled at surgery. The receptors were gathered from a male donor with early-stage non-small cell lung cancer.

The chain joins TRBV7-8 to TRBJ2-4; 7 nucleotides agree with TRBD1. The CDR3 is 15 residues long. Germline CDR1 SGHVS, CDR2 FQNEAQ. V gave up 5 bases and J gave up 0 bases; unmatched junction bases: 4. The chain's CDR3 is CASSQTGLAKNIQYF. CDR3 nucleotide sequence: TGTGCCAGCAGCCAGACAGGGCTAGCCAAAAACATTCAGTACTTC.

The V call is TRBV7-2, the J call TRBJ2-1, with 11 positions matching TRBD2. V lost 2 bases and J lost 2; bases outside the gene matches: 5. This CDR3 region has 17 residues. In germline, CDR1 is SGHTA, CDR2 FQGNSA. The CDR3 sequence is CASSLISSGGAYNEQFF. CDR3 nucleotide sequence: TGTGCCAGCAGCTTAATTAGTAGCGGGGGGGCCTACAATGAGCAGTTCTTC.

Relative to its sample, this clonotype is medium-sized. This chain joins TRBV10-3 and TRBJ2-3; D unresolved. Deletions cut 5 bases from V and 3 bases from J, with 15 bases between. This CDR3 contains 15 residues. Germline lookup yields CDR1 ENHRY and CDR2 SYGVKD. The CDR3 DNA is TGTGCCATCAGTAGACCGGAAGGCGAGACAGATACGCAGTATTTT. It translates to CAISRPEGETDTQYF.

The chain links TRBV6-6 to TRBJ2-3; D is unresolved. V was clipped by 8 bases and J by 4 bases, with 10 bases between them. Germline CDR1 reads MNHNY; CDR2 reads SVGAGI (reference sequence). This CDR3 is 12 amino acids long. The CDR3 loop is CASGPMADTQYF. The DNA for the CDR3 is TGTGCCAGCGGACCTATGGCAGATACGCAGTATTTT.

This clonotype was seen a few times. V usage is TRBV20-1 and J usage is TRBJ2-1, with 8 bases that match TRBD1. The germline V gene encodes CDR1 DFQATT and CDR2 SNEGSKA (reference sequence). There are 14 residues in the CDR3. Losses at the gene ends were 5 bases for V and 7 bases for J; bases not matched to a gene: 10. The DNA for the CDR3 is TGCAGTGCTCCCCGCAGGGGGCTTTTGAATGAGCAGTTCTTC. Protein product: CSAPRRGLLNEQFF.

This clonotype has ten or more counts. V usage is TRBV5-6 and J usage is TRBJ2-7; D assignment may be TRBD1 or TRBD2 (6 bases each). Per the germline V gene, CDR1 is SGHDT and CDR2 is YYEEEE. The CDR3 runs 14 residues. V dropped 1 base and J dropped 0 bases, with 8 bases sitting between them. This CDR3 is CASSLWGASYEQYF. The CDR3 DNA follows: TGTGCCAGCAGCTTGTGGGGGGCCTCCTACGAGCAGTACTTC.

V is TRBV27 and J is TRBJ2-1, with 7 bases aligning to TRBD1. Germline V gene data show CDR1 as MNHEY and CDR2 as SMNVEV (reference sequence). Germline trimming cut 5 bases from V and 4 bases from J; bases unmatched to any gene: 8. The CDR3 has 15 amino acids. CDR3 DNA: TGTGCCAGCAGTATCACCGGGACAGTATACAATGAGCAGTTCTTC. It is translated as CASSITGTVYNEQFF.

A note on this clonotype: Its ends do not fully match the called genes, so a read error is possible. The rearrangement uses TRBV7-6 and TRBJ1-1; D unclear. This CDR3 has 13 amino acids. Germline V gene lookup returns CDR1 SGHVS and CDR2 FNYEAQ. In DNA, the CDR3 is TGTGCCAGCAGTGCGGACCTGAACACTGAAGCTCTCTTT. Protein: CASSADLNTEALF. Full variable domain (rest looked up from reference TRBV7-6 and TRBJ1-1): GAGVSQSPRYKVTKRGQDVALRCDPISGHVSLYWYRQALGQGPEFLTYFNYEAQQDKSGLPNDRFSAERPEGSISTLTIQRTEQRDSAMYRCASSADLNTEALFGQGTRLTVV.

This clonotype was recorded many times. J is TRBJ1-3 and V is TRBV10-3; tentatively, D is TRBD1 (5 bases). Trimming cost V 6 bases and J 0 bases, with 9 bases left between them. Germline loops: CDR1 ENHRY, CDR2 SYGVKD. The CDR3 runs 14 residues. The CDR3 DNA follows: TGTGCCATCAGCTCGACAGTCTCTGGAAACACCATATATTTT. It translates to CAISSTVSGNTIYF.

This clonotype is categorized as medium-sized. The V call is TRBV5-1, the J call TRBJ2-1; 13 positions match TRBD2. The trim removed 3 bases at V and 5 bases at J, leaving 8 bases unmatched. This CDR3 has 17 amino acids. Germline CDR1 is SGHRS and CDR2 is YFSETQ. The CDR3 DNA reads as TGCGCCAGCAGCTCGGAACCGGGACTAGCGGGGCACAATGAGCAGTTCTTC. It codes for CASSSEPGLAGHNEQFF.

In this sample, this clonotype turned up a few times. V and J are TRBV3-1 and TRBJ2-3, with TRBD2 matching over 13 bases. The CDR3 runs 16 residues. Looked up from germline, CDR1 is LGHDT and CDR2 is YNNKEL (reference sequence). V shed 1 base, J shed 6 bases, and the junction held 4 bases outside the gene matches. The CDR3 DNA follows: TGTGCCAGCAGCCAAGCGACTAGCGGGAGGTCGGATACGCAGTATTTT. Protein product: CASSQATSGRSDTQYF.

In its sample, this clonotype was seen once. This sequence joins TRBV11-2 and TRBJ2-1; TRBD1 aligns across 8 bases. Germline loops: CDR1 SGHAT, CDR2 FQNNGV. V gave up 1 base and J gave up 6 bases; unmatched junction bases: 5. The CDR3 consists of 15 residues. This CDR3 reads CASSLAGGAFNEQFF. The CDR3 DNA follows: TGTGCCAGCAGCTTAGCAGGGGGCGCTTTCAATGAGCAGTTCTTC.

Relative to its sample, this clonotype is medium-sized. The CDR3 spells CASRTPSGTEAFF. Written as DNA, the CDR3 is TGTGCCAGCAGAACCCCCAGTGGCACTGAAGCTTTCTTT. V and J are TRBV6-5 and TRBJ1-1; D gene unclear. The CDR3 has 13 amino acids. V shed 6 bases and J shed 4 bases, with 12 bases lying between them. CDR1 and CDR2 from the germline V gene are MNHEY and SVGAGI.

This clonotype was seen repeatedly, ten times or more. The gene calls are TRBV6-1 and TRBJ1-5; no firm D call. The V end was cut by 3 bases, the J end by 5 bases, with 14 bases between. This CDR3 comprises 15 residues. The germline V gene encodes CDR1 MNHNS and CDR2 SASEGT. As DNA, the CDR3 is TGTGCCAGCAGTGATGTGGGGTTTTGGCATCAGCCCCAGCATTTT. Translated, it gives CASSDVGFWHQPQHF.

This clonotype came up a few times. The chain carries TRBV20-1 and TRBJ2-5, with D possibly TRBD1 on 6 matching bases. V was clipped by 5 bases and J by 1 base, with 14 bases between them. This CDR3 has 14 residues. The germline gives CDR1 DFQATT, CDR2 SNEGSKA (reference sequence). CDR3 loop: CSAWDTNIQETQYF. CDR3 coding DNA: TGCAGTGCTTGGGACACCAATATCCAAGAGACCCAGTACTTC.

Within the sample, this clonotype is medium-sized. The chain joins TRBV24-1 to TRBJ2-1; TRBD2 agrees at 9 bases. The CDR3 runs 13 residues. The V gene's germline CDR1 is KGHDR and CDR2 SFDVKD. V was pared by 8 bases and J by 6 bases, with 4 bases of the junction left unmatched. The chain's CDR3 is CATKSSGSNEQFF. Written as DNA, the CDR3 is TGTGCCACCAAAAGTAGCGGGAGCAATGAGCAGTTCTTC.

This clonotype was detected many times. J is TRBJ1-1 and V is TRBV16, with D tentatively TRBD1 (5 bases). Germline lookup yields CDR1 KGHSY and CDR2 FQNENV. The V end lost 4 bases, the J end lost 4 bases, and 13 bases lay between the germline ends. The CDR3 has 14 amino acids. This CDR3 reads CASSRLGGGTEAFF. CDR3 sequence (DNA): TGTGCCAGCAGCCGCCTGGGGGGGGGCACTGAAGCTTTCTTT.

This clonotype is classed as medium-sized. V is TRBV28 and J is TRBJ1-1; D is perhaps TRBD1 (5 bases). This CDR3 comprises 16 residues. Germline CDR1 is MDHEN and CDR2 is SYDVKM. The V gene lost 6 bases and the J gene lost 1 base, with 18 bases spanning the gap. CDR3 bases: TGTGCCAGCAGCACGCCCCGGGCAGGGTGGAACACTGAAGCTTTCTTT. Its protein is CASSTPRAGWNTEAFF.

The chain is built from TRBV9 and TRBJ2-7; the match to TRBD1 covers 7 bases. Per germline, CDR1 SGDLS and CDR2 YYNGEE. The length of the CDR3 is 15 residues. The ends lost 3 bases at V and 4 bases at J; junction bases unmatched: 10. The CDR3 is CASSGPGTESYEQYF. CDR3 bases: TGTGCCAGCAGCGGTCCCGGGACAGAATCGTACGAGCAGTACTTC.

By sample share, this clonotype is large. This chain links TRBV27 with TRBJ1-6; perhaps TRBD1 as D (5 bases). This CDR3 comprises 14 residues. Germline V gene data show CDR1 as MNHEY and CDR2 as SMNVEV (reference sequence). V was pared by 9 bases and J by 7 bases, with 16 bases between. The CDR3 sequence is CASGPGTWNSPLHF. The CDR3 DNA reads TGTGCCAGTGGTCCCGGGACCTGGAATTCACCCCTCCACTTT.

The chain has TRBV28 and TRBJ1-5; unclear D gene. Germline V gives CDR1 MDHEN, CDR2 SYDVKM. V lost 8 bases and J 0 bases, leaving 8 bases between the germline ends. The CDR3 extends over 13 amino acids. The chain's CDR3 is CASGGYSNQPQHF. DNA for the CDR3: TGTGCCAGCGGAGGTTATAGCAATCAGCCCCAGCATTTT.

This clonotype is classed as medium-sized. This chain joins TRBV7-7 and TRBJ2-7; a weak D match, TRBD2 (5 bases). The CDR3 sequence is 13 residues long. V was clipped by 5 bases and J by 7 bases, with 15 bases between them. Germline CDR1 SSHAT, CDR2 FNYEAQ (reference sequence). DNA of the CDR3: TGTGCCAGCAGCCCGGACTTGTTAAGTGAGCAGTACTTC. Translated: CASSPDLLSEQYF. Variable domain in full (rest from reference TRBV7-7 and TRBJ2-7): GAGVSQSPRYKVTKRGQDVTLRCDPISSHATLYWYQQALGQGPEFLTYFNYEAQPDKSGLPSDRFSAERPEGSISTLTIQRTEQRDSAMYRCASSPDLLSEQYFGPGTRLTVT.

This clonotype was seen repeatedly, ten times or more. CDR3 in DNA: TGTGCCAGCAGCCATCTCCCGGGACTAGCGGGAGGGCCGGGTATGGGAGATACGCAGTATTTT. As protein: CASSHLPGLAGGPGMGDTQYF. The chain has TRBV7-3 and TRBJ2-3; 16 nucleotides align to TRBD2. V gave up 5 bases and J gave up 5 bases; unmatched junction bases: 19. The CDR3 is 21 residues long. The germline V gene encodes CDR1 SGHTA and CDR2 FQGTGA.

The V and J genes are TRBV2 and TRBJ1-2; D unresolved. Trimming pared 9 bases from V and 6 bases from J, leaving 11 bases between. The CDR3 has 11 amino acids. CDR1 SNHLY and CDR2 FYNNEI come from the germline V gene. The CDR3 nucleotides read TGTGCCAGTGGACTGAATAATGGCTACACCTTC. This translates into CASGLNNGYTF.

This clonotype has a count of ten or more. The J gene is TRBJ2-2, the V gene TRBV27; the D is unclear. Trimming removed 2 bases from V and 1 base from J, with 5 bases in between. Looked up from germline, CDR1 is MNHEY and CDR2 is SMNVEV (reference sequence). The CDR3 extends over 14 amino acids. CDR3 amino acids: CASSLGVNTGELFF. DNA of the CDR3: TGTGCCAGCAGTTTAGGGGTGAACACCGGGGAGCTGTTTTTT.

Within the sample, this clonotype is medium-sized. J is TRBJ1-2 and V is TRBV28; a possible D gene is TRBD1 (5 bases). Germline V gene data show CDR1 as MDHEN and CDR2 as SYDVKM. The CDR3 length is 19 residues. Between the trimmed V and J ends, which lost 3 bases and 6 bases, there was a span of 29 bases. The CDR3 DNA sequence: TGTGCCAGCAGTTTTCTGACATTTTGGACAAACCCACCGTATAATGGCTACACCTTC. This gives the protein CASSFLTFWTNPPYNGYTF.

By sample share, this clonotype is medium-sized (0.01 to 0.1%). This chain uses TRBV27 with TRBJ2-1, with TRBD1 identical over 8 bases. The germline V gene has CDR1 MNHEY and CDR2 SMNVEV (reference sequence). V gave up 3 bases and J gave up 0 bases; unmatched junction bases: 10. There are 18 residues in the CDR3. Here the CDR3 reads CASSFGARQGSSYNEQFF. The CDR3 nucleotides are TGTGCCAGCAGTTTTGGGGCACGACAGGGGTCCTCCTACAATGAGCAGTTCTTC.

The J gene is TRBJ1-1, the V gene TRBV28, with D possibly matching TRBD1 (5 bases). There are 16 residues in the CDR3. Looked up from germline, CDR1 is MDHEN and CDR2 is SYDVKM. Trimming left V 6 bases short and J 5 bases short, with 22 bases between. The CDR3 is CASSTPWAGWKTEAFF. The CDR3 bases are TGTGCCAGCAGCACGCCCTGGGCAGGGTGGAAGACTGAAGCTTTCTTT. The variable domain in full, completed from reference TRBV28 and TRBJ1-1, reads DVKVTQSSRYLVKRTGEKVFLECVQDMDHENMFWYRQDPGLGLRLIYFSYDVKMKEKGDIPEGYSVSREKKERFSLILESASTNQTSMYLCASSTPWAGWKTEAFFGQGTRLTVV.

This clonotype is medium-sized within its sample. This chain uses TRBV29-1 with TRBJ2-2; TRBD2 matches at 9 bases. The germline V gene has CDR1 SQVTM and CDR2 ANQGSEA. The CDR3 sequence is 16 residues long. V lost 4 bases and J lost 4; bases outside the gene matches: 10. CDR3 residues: CSVVGSSGTSTGELFF. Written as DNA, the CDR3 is TGCAGCGTTGTCGGTTCTAGCGGGACTTCCACCGGGGAGCTGTTTTTT.

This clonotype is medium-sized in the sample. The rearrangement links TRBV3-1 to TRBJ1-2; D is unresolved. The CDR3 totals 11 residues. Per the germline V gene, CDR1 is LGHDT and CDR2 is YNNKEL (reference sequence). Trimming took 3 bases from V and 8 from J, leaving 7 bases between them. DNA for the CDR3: TGTGCCAGCAGCCATCGCGGGGGCTACACCTTC. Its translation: CASSHRGGYTF.